This T cell receptor beta chain was recorded in a study of early T cells in non-severe SARS-CoV-2 infection (dated by TCRdb to 2020 to 2022). Describing the broader study: Bulk RNA from unsorted whole blood was used for TCR sequencing, so alpha and beta chains could not be paired.

The CDR3, cysteine through phenylalanine, is 18 amino acids long. Only the CDR3 DNA stays, 54 bases, in frame from base 1. The junction shows trimming of 3 bases on V and 0 bases on J, and the gene matches do not reach 8 bases of it. CDR1 and CDR2, looked up from the germline V gene, are SGHTA and FQGNSA. What the study reported, not specific to this receptor: Matching against VDJdb was skewed toward anti-spike CD8 responses, likely underestimated virus-specific expansions, and missed private and CD4 specificities.

The study was a case-control design nested within a healthcare worker cohort in London, UK, with weekly nasopharyngeal swab PCR tests and blood sampling. Healthcare workers were enrolled in the week of the UK lockdown, from 23 to 31 March 2020, and were followed every week for up to roughly 16 weeks. The library was produced with 5' RACE. The listed sequencing device is NextSeq 500. In the TCR library protocol, unique molecular identifiers were attached to individual cDNA molecules to correct for PCR bias and sequencing error. Both TCR alpha and beta chains were sequenced, and tight co-correlation was observed between alpha and beta sequence abundances in each sample. The paper's processing steps were these. V gene, J gene and CDR3 annotation of TCR sequences was performed with Decombinator V4. Expanded TCRs were defined as changing significantly between any two time points under a Poisson model with p below 0.0001. TCR abundances were normalised to the total number of TCRs sequenced per sample and were expressed as counts per million. TRAV1-2 paired with TRAJ12, TRAJ20 or TRAJ33 defined MAIT TCRs, while TRAV10 paired with TRAJ18 defined iNKT TCRs. A search of VDJdb, accessed on 1 November 2021, was run for TCRs annotated to CMV, EBV and SARS-CoV-2, with TCRs annotated for multiple antigens excluded. The public reads were run again by TCRdb, first through fastp at Q25 and then through MiXCR, and only productive beta chains were kept. When rows share a CDR3 protein, they turn into one entry using the most common DNA and genes. The V and J calls were not made by the authors but by TCRdb's processing. The sample has 26,000 or so distinct CDR3 sequences on record, about 4% of them singletons. 6.2% of the sample rests with the top ten.

This clonotype was seen many times. Its binding antigen is unknown. No quality values exist for individual bases; no much larger clone is one base distant. Sequenced: whole blood. The sequence came from an adult who was a healthcare worker with PCR-confirmed SARS-CoV-2 infection or an uninfected control (not recorded which). This chain is built from TRBV7-2 and TRBJ2-1; 10 of the junction bases match TRBD2. For the CDR3, the sequence is CASSLELAGLSSYNEQFF. The DNA reads TGTGCCAGCAGCTTGGAACTAGCGGGACTGAGCTCCTACAATGAGCAGTTCTTC. The CDR3 plus the reference TRBV7-2 and TRBJ2-1 genes for the other parts give the full variable domain: GAGVSQSPSNKVTEKGKDVELRCDPISGHTALYWYRQSLGQGLEFLIYFQGNSAPDKSGLPSDRFSAERTGGSVSTLTIQRTQQEDSAVYLCASSLELAGLSSYNEQFFGPGTRLTVL.